This TCR beta chain is from a study of post-analysis software for immune sequencing data. About the research overall: In terms of disease course, relapsing-remitting, secondary progressive and progressive-relapsing multiple sclerosis were included.

Prepared TCR beta cDNA libraries contained unique molecular identifiers. A population of about 0.9 to 10 million T cells gave rise to about 500,000 cDNA molecules. Each CDR3 protein is one row after TCRdb ran MiXCR on the PCR reads. This table holds 600,000 to 750,000 distinct CDR3 sequences, about 60% found once. General observations from the study: Higher frequency in patients than in controls was seen for about five TRBV segments, with TRBV5-6, TRBV5-1 and TRBV20-1 among them. Controls had significantly higher normalized Chao1 diversity than multiple sclerosis patients. Samples prepared in the same batch strongly co-clustered by F measure.

As regards this clonotype: Antigen unknown.

The CDR3 has 17 residues. The germline V gene has CDR1 MRHNA and CDR2 SNTAGT. Trimming cost V 3 bases and J 2 bases; bases outside gene matches: 10. The V and J genes are TRBV6-4 and TRBJ2-1; 7 nucleotides line up with TRBD1. Sequencing was performed on blood. The source of this sequence is a girl aged 2-10 years with multiple sclerosis. CDR3 nucleotide sequence: TGTGCCAGCAGTGAGGGTGCTTTGCAGGGGGCCTACAATGAGCAGTTCTTC. Protein: CASSEGALQGAYNEQFF.